The sequence of this T cell receptor (beta chain) was determined in a study of control samples from healthy donors and cancer patients (TCRdb year 2020). The germline V gene (reference sequence) gives CDR1 as LGHDT and CDR2 as YNNKEL. Cut back by 1 base and 0 bases, the V and J ends lie 8 bases apart. Inclusive of the bounding cysteine and phenylalanine, the CDR3 is 15 residues long. Solely the CDR3 DNA is kept, with 45 bases framed from the first base. Receptor libraries were prepared by the immunoSEQ multiplex PCR assay. Here the immuneACCESS table is served through TCRdb, limited to in-frame sequences with V and J called. Missing clones are a known gap in these copies; in checked studies unresolved V genes cover under half, and the rest lacks a known reason. In this sample the table shows hundreds of thousands of clones, around 90% of which occur a single time. The ten biggest clones cover around 6.8% of the sample.

Turning to this clone: No antigen is known for it. Base quality data are lacking; no much larger clone is found one base away. Distinct nucleotide sequences in the sample also encode this CDR3.

The sequenced sample consisted of PBMCs. The chain employs TRBV3-1 (or the pseudogene TRBV3-2) and TRBJ2-3, with the D gene call left open. This clonotype was obtained from a man aged 35-49 years with head and neck cancer. The CDR3 region reads CASSQVGGSTDTQYF. The nucleotide sequence is TGTGCCAGCAGCCAAGTCGGTGGAAGCACAGATACGCAGTATTTT.